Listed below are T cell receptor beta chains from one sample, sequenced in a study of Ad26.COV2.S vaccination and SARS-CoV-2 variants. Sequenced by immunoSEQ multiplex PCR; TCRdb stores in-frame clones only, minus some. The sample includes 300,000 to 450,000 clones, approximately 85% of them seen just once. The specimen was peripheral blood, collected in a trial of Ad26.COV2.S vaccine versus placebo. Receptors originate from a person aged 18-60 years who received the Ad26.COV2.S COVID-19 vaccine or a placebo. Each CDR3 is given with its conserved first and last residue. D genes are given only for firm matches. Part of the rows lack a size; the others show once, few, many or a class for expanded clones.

CDR3nt: TGCGCCAGTTATGGGTCTAGCGGGTTGGAGTTTACGGGGCAGTACTTC; CDR3aa: CASYGSSGLEFTGQYF; abundance: -; v_gene: TRBV5-1; d_gene: TRBD2; j_gene: TRBJ2-7
CDR3nt: TGTGCCAGCACCCCCGGGACAGGGAAAGTTTCCTACGAGCAGTACTTC; CDR3aa: CASTPGTGKVSYEQYF; abundance: -; v_gene: TRBV2; d_gene: TRBD1; j_gene: TRBJ2-7
CDR3nt: TGTGCCAGCAGCGTAGGAGCAGGAACTAATGAAAAACTGTTTTTT; CDR3aa: CASSVGAGTNEKLFF; abundance: few; v_gene: TRBV9; d_gene: -; j_gene: TRBJ1-4
CDR3nt: TGTGCCAGCAGCGGCTACAATGAGCAGTTCTTC; CDR3aa: CASSGYNEQFF; abundance: -; v_gene: TRBV11-2; d_gene: -; j_gene: TRBJ2-1
CDR3nt: TGTGCCAGCAGCTTTCCGGCCCGGGGGCGGGTCGATACACCGCCGTACTTC; CDR3aa: CASSFPARGRVDTPPYF; abundance: -; v_gene: TRBV7-2; d_gene: -; j_gene: TRBJ2-7
CDR3nt: TGTGCCAGCAGTGAATTAACAGGGGGGGACTCTGGAAACACCATATATTTT; CDR3aa: CASSELTGGDSGNTIYF; abundance: -; v_gene: TRBV6-1; d_gene: TRBD1; j_gene: TRBJ1-3
CDR3nt: TGTGCCAGCCGGGACAGGGTGTATGGCTACACCTTC; CDR3aa: CASRDRVYGYTF; abundance: -; v_gene: TRBV6-5; d_gene: TRBD1; j_gene: TRBJ1-2
CDR3nt: TGTGCCAGCAGCTTGTCTGGCACGGAGGAGACCCAGTACTTC; CDR3aa: CASSLSGTEETQYF; abundance: -; v_gene: TRBV5-5; d_gene: -; j_gene: TRBJ2-5
CDR3nt: TGCGCCAGCAGCTTTAGCGGGGGGCCCACAGATACGCAGTATTTT; CDR3aa: CASSFSGGPTDTQYF; abundance: -; v_gene: TRBV5-1; d_gene: TRBD2; j_gene: TRBJ2-3
CDR3nt: TGCGCCAGCAGCTTGGATGGGGGCTCGCAGCCCCAGCATTTT; CDR3aa: CASSLDGGSQPQHF; abundance: -; v_gene: TRBV5-1; d_gene: -; j_gene: TRBJ1-5
CDR3nt: TGTGCCAGCAGCTCGGGATCAGGAGAAAAACTGTTTTTT; CDR3aa: CASSSGSGEKLFF; abundance: -; v_gene: TRBV7-9; d_gene: -; j_gene: TRBJ1-4
CDR3nt: TGCGCCAGCAGGACGGGACACATCTACGAGCAGTACTTC; CDR3aa: CASRTGHIYEQYF; abundance: once; v_gene: TRBV10-1; d_gene: -; j_gene: TRBJ2-7
CDR3nt: TGCGCCAGCAGTACTAGCGGGGGGTACAATGAGCAGTTCTTC; CDR3aa: CASSTSGGYNEQFF; abundance: -; v_gene: TRBV10-2; d_gene: TRBD2; j_gene: TRBJ2-1
CDR3nt: TGTGCCAGCAGTTTATACGAGCAGTACTTC; CDR3aa: CASSLYEQYF; abundance: -; v_gene: TRBV27; d_gene: -; j_gene: TRBJ2-7
CDR3nt: TGCAGGGCCGGGACCCAAGAGACCCAGTACTTC; CDR3aa: CRAGTQETQYF; abundance: -; v_gene: TRBV20-1; d_gene: -; j_gene: TRBJ2-5
CDR3nt: TGTGCCAGCAGTCGACTAAATGATTCACCCCTCCACTTT; CDR3aa: CASSRLNDSPLHF; abundance: -; v_gene: TRBV6-2/TRBV6-3; d_gene: -; j_gene: TRBJ1-6
CDR3nt: TGTGCCTGGAGTGTGCGGGAATTCTCCTACGAGCAGTACTTC; CDR3aa: CAWSVREFSYEQYF; abundance: -; v_gene: TRBV30; d_gene: -; j_gene: TRBJ2-7
CDR3nt: TGTGCCAGCAGTTACTATGGGTTAGGTAATTCACCCCTCCACTTT; CDR3aa: CASSYYGLGNSPLHF; abundance: -; v_gene: TRBV6-5; d_gene: -; j_gene: TRBJ1-6
CDR3nt: TGTGCCAGCAGCCCGGGACCTGGCGGAGGCTACACCTTC; CDR3aa: CASSPGPGGGYTF; abundance: few; v_gene: TRBV7-2; d_gene: -; j_gene: TRBJ1-2
CDR3nt: TGTGCCAGCAGCAAAGCGCAGATGGGTAAAAGGTCTACCAAAGCAGAGCAGTTCTTC; CDR3aa: CASSKAQMGKRSTKAEQFF; abundance: -; v_gene: TRBV21-1; d_gene: -; j_gene: TRBJ2-1
CDR3nt: TGTGCCAGCAGTTTCGGGCGGAACCCCTACGAGCAGTACTTC; CDR3aa: CASSFGRNPYEQYF; abundance: -; v_gene: TRBV28; d_gene: -; j_gene: TRBJ2-7
CDR3nt: TGTGCCAGCAGTTTGGCAACCGGGACTAGCGGGAGAGGCTTAGAGACCCAGTACTTC; CDR3aa: CASSLATGTSGRGLETQYF; abundance: -; v_gene: TRBV28; d_gene: TRBD2; j_gene: TRBJ2-5
CDR3nt: TGCAGCGTTTCCTGGAGCGGGAGACACAATGAGCAGTTCTTC; CDR3aa: CSVSWSGRHNEQFF; abundance: -; v_gene: TRBV29-1; d_gene: TRBD2; j_gene: TRBJ2-1
CDR3nt: TGTGCCAGCAGCCCCAGGTCCGGGGGCGAGGGCACTGAAGCTTTCTTT; CDR3aa: CASSPRSGGEGTEAFF; abundance: -; v_gene: TRBV9; d_gene: -; j_gene: TRBJ1-1
CDR3nt: TGTGCCAGCAGGGGCGGCTACGAGCAGTACTTC; CDR3aa: CASRGGYEQYF; abundance: -; v_gene: TRBV6-5; d_gene: -; j_gene: TRBJ2-7
CDR3nt: TGTGCCAGCAGTGACCGGAATTCCGCGCCGGCTTACGAGCAGTACTTC; CDR3aa: CASSDRNSAPAYEQYF; abundance: -; v_gene: TRBV6-1; d_gene: -; j_gene: TRBJ2-7
CDR3nt: TGTGCCAGCAGCTTTCGGGTGGCGCAAGAGACCCAGTACTTC; CDR3aa: CASSFRVAQETQYF; abundance: -; v_gene: TRBV5-5; d_gene: -; j_gene: TRBJ2-5
CDR3nt: TGTGCCAGCAGTTTAACGGCAGGTTTCGCCCAGCATTTT; CDR3aa: CASSLTAGFAQHF; abundance: -; v_gene: TRBV12-3/TRBV12-4; d_gene: -; j_gene: TRBJ1-5
CDR3nt: TGTGCCAGCAAGGGGAGATGGTCTGAAGCTTTCTTT; CDR3aa: CASKGRWSEAFF; abundance: -; v_gene: TRBV5-8; d_gene: -; j_gene: TRBJ1-1
CDR3nt: TGTGCCAGCAGTGAAGCGCTTCTGAGCGGCTACACCTTC; CDR3aa: CASSEALLSGYTF; abundance: -; v_gene: TRBV6-1; d_gene: -; j_gene: TRBJ1-2
CDR3nt: TGTGCCACCAGTGATATATTCCCAGATACGCAGTATTTT; CDR3aa: CATSDIFPDTQYF; abundance: -; v_gene: TRBV24-1; d_gene: -; j_gene: TRBJ2-3
CDR3nt: TGTGCCACCAGCAGAGAGATAGGGGTTGGTTCACCCCTCCACTTT; CDR3aa: CATSREIGVGSPLHF; abundance: -; v_gene: TRBV15; d_gene: -; j_gene: TRBJ1-6
CDR3nt: TGTGCCAGCAGCTTTTATCCTAGCGGGGGGTCGAACACCGGGGAGCTGTTTTTT; CDR3aa: CASSFYPSGGSNTGELFF; abundance: -; v_gene: TRBV12-1; d_gene: -; j_gene: TRBJ2-2
CDR3nt: TGTGCCAGCACTGGGTTGGGAAATTCACCCCTCCACTTT; CDR3aa: CASTGLGNSPLHF; abundance: -; v_gene: TRBV5-6; d_gene: -; j_gene: TRBJ1-6
CDR3nt: TGTGCCAGTAGCGGACCCACAGATACGCAGTATTTT; CDR3aa: CASSGPTDTQYF; abundance: -; v_gene: TRBV19; d_gene: -; j_gene: TRBJ2-3
CDR3nt: TGCAGCGTTGACTCGGGACAGGTCTACAATGAGCAGTTCTTC; CDR3aa: CSVDSGQVYNEQFF; abundance: -; v_gene: TRBV29-1; d_gene: TRBD1; j_gene: TRBJ2-1
CDR3nt: TGTGCCAGCAGCTCAGGCTCCTACGAGCAGTACTTC; CDR3aa: CASSSGSYEQYF; abundance: -; v_gene: TRBV13; d_gene: -; j_gene: TRBJ2-7
CDR3nt: TGTGCCAGCAGCCACCGACCGGGACAGGGAATATGGACTAGCGCCTACGAGCAGTACTTC; CDR3aa: CASSHRPGQGIWTSAYEQYF; abundance: once; v_gene: TRBV3-1/TRBV3-2; d_gene: -; j_gene: TRBJ2-7
CDR3nt: TGCGCCAGCAGCTTAATGTCAGGAACTGAAGCTTTCTTT; CDR3aa: CASSLMSGTEAFF; abundance: -; v_gene: TRBV5-1; d_gene: -; j_gene: TRBJ1-1
CDR3nt: TGTGCCAGCAGCAGCGGGGGGGCCATCGACAATGAGCAGTTCTTC; CDR3aa: CASSSGGAIDNEQFF; abundance: -; v_gene: TRBV6-5; d_gene: TRBD2; j_gene: TRBJ2-1
CDR3nt: TGTGCCAGTAGTCCCGGGACTAGCGGGGGCACCATCACCTACGAGCAGTACTTC; CDR3aa: CASSPGTSGGTITYEQYF; abundance: -; v_gene: TRBV19; d_gene: TRBD2; j_gene: TRBJ2-7
CDR3nt: TGTGCCAGCAGTTACGGGACAGAAAGGGGCTTT; CDR3aa: CASSYGTERGF; abundance: -; v_gene: TRBV28; d_gene: TRBD1; j_gene: TRBJ1-1
CDR3nt: TGTGCCATCAGTGTTGGGGGAGGCCAAGAGACCCAGTACTTC; CDR3aa: CAISVGGGQETQYF; abundance: -; v_gene: TRBV10-3; d_gene: -; j_gene: TRBJ2-5
CDR3nt: TGTGCCAGTAGTATGTCTGGTCTCAGTAGGCAGCCCCAGCATTTT; CDR3aa: CASSMSGLSRQPQHF; abundance: -; v_gene: TRBV19; d_gene: -; j_gene: TRBJ1-5
CDR3nt: TGTGCCAGCAGTGAAAGGCTAAATCTTATAGGTTTGCGGTTATCATCTGGAAACACCATATATTTT; CDR3aa: CASSERLNLIGLRLSSGNTIYF; abundance: -; v_gene: TRBV2; d_gene: -; j_gene: TRBJ1-3
CDR3nt: TGTGCCAGCAGCTCGGGACAGGGCCTCTCCTACGAGCAGTACTTC; CDR3aa: CASSSGQGLSYEQYF; abundance: once; v_gene: TRBV7-6; d_gene: TRBD1; j_gene: TRBJ2-7
CDR3nt: TGTGCCAGCAGCACGGACAGGGGGTACGAGCAGTACTTC; CDR3aa: CASSTDRGYEQYF; abundance: -; v_gene: TRBV11-2; d_gene: TRBD1; j_gene: TRBJ2-7
CDR3nt: TGTGCCAGCAGTACCCTTGGCCGGGGTGGGAGCGACGAGCAGTACTTC; CDR3aa: CASSTLGRGGSDEQYF; abundance: once; v_gene: TRBV6-6; d_gene: -; j_gene: TRBJ2-7
CDR3nt: TGCGCCAGCAGCTTGTGGAGTGAAGAGCAGTTCTTC; CDR3aa: CASSLWSEEQFF; abundance: few; v_gene: TRBV5-1; d_gene: -; j_gene: TRBJ2-1
CDR3nt: TGTGCCAGCAGTTACTCTCCTTTTTTCGGGGAGACCCAGTACTTC; CDR3aa: CASSYSPFFGETQYF; abundance: -; v_gene: TRBV6-2/TRBV6-3; d_gene: -; j_gene: TRBJ2-5
CDR3nt: TGCGCCAGCAGCACCGAAGCTGGGGGTTCCTACGAGCAGTACTTC; CDR3aa: CASSTEAGGSYEQYF; abundance: -; v_gene: TRBV5-1; d_gene: -; j_gene: TRBJ2-7
CDR3nt: TGCGCCAGCAGCCAAAAGACTCAGGGATCCAACGGTGAGCAGTTCTTC; CDR3aa: CASSQKTQGSNGEQFF; abundance: once; v_gene: TRBV4-3; d_gene: -; j_gene: TRBJ2-1
CDR3nt: TGTGCCAGCAGCGTAGGGGTCGGAACCTCCTACGAGCAGTACTTC; CDR3aa: CASSVGVGTSYEQYF; abundance: once; v_gene: TRBV9; d_gene: -; j_gene: TRBJ2-7
CDR3nt: TGTGCCAGTAGGGGTCGTTGGGCCTCTAGCACAGATACGCAGTATTTT; CDR3aa: CASRGRWASSTDTQYF; abundance: -; v_gene: TRBV19; d_gene: -; j_gene: TRBJ2-3
CDR3nt: TGTGCCAGCAGCGAAGACAGGAACACTGAAGCTTTCTTT; CDR3aa: CASSEDRNTEAFF; abundance: -; v_gene: TRBV7-2; d_gene: -; j_gene: TRBJ1-1
CDR3nt: TGTGCCAGCAGCTTTACTAGCGGGAGGAATACGCAGTATTTT; CDR3aa: CASSFTSGRNTQYF; abundance: -; v_gene: TRBV3-1/TRBV3-2; d_gene: TRBD2; j_gene: TRBJ2-3
CDR3nt: TGCGCCAGCAGGACGACAGGGACGGTTTTAACATCTGAAGCTTTCTTT; CDR3aa: CASRTTGTVLTSEAFF; abundance: -; v_gene: TRBV5-1; d_gene: TRBD1; j_gene: TRBJ1-1
CDR3nt: TGTGCCAGCAGCCGCCCAGCAGCCGAGCAGTACTTC; CDR3aa: CASSRPAAEQYF; abundance: -; v_gene: TRBV7-8; d_gene: -; j_gene: TRBJ2-7
CDR3nt: TGCGCCAGCAGCTTGGGGGGATCCCACAATGAGCAGTTCTTC; CDR3aa: CASSLGGSHNEQFF; abundance: -; v_gene: TRBV5-1; d_gene: -; j_gene: TRBJ2-1